The 32 T cell receptor beta chains presented below share a single source sample, sequenced in a study of CD8+ T cells in alopecia areata. Sample treatment: oral pan-JAK inhibitor, 5-10 mg twice daily. Following RNA extraction, reverse transcription yielded cDNA that acted as the sequencing template. This table comes from immunoSEQ multiplex PCR, and its TCRdb copy is limited to in-frame clones, with some not included. The table shows approximately 140,000 clones, with about 86% occurring only once. The starting material was CD8+ T cells sorted from blood, obtained at week 4, from a patient treated with tofacitinib. These TCRs come from a human donor with alopecia areata.

The V gene is TRBV7-8, the J gene TRBJ2-6; D unclear. Germline CDR1 SGHVS, CDR2 FQNEAQ. Trimming shortened V by 0 bases and J by 1 base, and 7 bases separated the two germline ends. The CDR3 length is 16 residues. The CDR3 sequence is CASSLAVKSGANVLTF. The CDR3 DNA reads TGTGCCAGCAGCTTAGCGGTCAAATCTGGGGCCAACGTCCTGACTTTC.

This clone was seen a few times. CDR3 protein: CASSTGTSGGDEQFF. As DNA, the CDR3 is TGTGCCAGCAGCACCGGGACTAGCGGGGGTGATGAGCAGTTCTTC. V usage is TRBV7-9 and J usage is TRBJ2-1, with 14 nucleotides matching TRBD2. The CDR3 covers 15 residues. V trimming: 5 bases; J trimming: 8 bases; junction bases outside the gene matches: 5. CDR1 is SEHNR and CDR2 is FQNEAQ in the germline V gene (reference sequence).

The CDR3 protein is CASRGGGGTEAFF. Here the CDR3 DNA reads TGTGCCTCCCGTGGGGGGGGAGGCACTGAAGCTTTCTTT. The chain is built from TRBV30 and TRBJ1-1; D might be TRBD1 (5 bases). Germline CDR1 is GTSNPN and CDR2 is SVGIG (reference sequence). There are 13 residues in the CDR3. V was pared by 7 bases and J by 4 bases, with 16 bases between.

In this sample, this clone turned up once. V gene TRBV6-5 combines with J gene TRBJ2-7, with unresolved D. The length of the CDR3 is 13 residues. Germline V lookup: CDR1 MNHEY, CDR2 SVGAGI. V dropped 5 bases and J dropped 4 bases, with 12 bases sitting between them. This chain's CDR3 is CASSPSSRYEQYF. CDR3 DNA: TGTGCCAGCAGTCCGAGCTCGCGGTACGAGCAGTACTTC.

The V call is TRBV6-5, the J call TRBJ2-3; 8 bases are shared with TRBD2. The V segment lost 2 bases and the J segment 5 bases; nucleotides outside the gene matches: 9. Per the germline V gene, CDR1 is MNHEY and CDR2 is SVGAGI. CDR3 length: 16 amino acids. CDR3 nucleotides: TGTGCCAGCAGTTACCGGGGGGGAGGGCCAGGAGATACGCAGTATTTT. Amino acids: CASSYRGGGPGDTQYF.

This clone came up a few times. The chain employs TRBV29-1 and TRBJ2-1; 7 bases line up with TRBD2. Germline CDR1 is SQVTM and CDR2 is ANQGSEA. The V and J ends lost 3 bases and 7 bases, in that order; junction bases with no gene match: 9. This CDR3 is 14 amino acids long. The CDR3 sequence is CSVEWAGAGNEQFF. CDR3 nucleotides: TGCAGCGTTGAGTGGGCGGGAGCGGGAAATGAGCAGTTCTTC.

The chain recombines TRBV27 with TRBJ2-2, with 13 bases lining up with TRBD2. Germline V lookup: CDR1 MNHEY, CDR2 SMNVEV (reference sequence). This CDR3 is built from 16 residues. After removal of 10 bases from V and 0 bases from J, the junction contained 5 bases not matched to a gene. The CDR3 reads CATKGTSGTNTGELFF. The CDR3 region has the DNA TGTGCCACCAAGGGGACTAGCGGGACGAACACCGGGGAGCTGTTTTTT.

The chain combines TRBV5-1 with TRBJ2-6; 7 bases align to TRBD2. Germline lookup yields CDR1 SGHRS and CDR2 YFSETQ. The CDR3 contains 23 residues. The V gene end was trimmed by 0 bases and the J gene end by 0 bases; junction bases not matched to a gene: 21. CDR3 loop: CASSLVSSGGFSITSSGANVLTF. CDR3 DNA sequence: TGCGCCAGCAGCTTGGTTTCTTCGGGGGGATTCAGTATAACTTCCTCTGGGGCCAACGTCCTGACTTTC.

The rearrangement joins TRBV5-6 to TRBJ1-2; 9 bases agree with TRBD1. Germline loops: CDR1 SGHDT, CDR2 YYEEEE. The CDR3 length is 14 residues. The trim removed 4 bases at V and 4 bases at J, leaving 5 bases unmatched. CDR3 DNA: TGTGCCAGCAGCCAGGGACAGGGAACCTATGGCTACACCTTC. It is translated as CASSQGQGTYGYTF.

The chain is built from TRBV27 and TRBJ2-7; D might be TRBD2 (5 bases). V lost 6 bases and J lost 2, with 8 bases in between. Germline CDR1 is MNHEY and CDR2 is SMNVEV (reference sequence). The CDR3 spans 12 residues. CDR3 sequence reads: CASSPGTYEQYF. In DNA form, the CDR3 reads TGTGCCAGCAGCCCGGGAACCTACGAGCAGTACTTC.

This clone has more than one count but fewer than ten. This rearrangement joins TRBV29-1 to TRBJ2-3; the match to TRBD2 covers 10 bases. There are 14 residues in the CDR3. With 7 bases clipped from V and 5 bases from J, the junction kept 9 bases outside the gene matches. Germline lookup yields CDR1 SQVTM and CDR2 ANQGSEA. CDR3 coding DNA: TGCAGCGCAAATCAGCGGGGGGGAGAAGATACGCAGTATTTT. Translation gives CSANQRGGEDTQYF.

This clone came up once. This rearrangement joins TRBV30 to TRBJ2-7; possible D gene TRBD2, 6 bases. The CDR3 extends over 12 amino acids. Looked up from germline, CDR1 is GTSNPN and CDR2 is SVGIG (reference sequence). Deletions cut 0 bases from V and 7 bases from J, with 10 bases between. CDR3 DNA: TGTGCCTGGAGTGTGGCGGCGGGGGAGCAGTACTTC. Amino acid sequence: CAWSVAAGEQYF.

This chain joins TRBV13 and TRBJ2-5; 11 bases are a match to TRBD2. The end of the DNA is better explained by TRBJ2-7, so the J call may be wrong. The CDR3 extends over 13 amino acids. The germline V gene encodes CDR1 PRHDT and CDR2 FYEKMQ (reference sequence). The CDR3 DNA reads TGTGCCAGCAGCTCCGGACTAGCGGGCGAGCAGTACTTC. The encoded protein is CASSSGLAGEQYF.

The chain uses TRBV27 and TRBJ1-5; no definite D call. From germline, CDR1 is MNHEY and CDR2 SMNVEV (reference sequence). The V gene lost 6 bases and the J gene lost 3 bases, with 15 bases spanning the gap. The CDR3 contains 15 residues. The CDR3 coding sequence is TGTGCCAGCAGCCCCTTCCGGCAGGACAATCAGCCCCAGCATTTT. This codes for CASSPFRQDNQPQHF.

This chain links TRBV13 with TRBJ2-1; the match to TRBD1 covers 7 bases. The CDR3 spans 16 residues. Trimming removed 4 bases from V and 3 bases from J; junction bases left unmatched: 9. Germline CDR1 is PRHDT and CDR2 is FYEKMQ (reference sequence). The CDR3 reads CASSSRQGESYNEQFF. In nucleotides, the CDR3 is TGTGCCAGCAGCTCCCGACAGGGAGAAAGCTACAATGAGCAGTTCTTC.

This clone has a single count. This chain uses TRBV30 with TRBJ2-7, with a tentative D call TRBD1 (6 bases). Per the germline V gene, CDR1 is GTSNPN and CDR2 is SVGIG (reference sequence). The CDR3 runs 13 residues. Deletions cut 1 base from V and 5 bases from J, with 12 bases between. Written as DNA, the CDR3 is TGTGCCTGGAGTGCTGTACAGGGCCACGAGCAGTACTTC. The encoded protein is CAWSAVQGHEQYF.

This chain connects TRBV7-9 to TRBJ1-2, with D possibly TRBD1 on 6 matching bases. The length of the CDR3 is 13 residues. The germline V and J ends were trimmed by 6 bases and 9 bases, with 17 bases remaining between them. The germline V gene has CDR1 SEHNR and CDR2 FQNEAQ (reference sequence). CDR3 loop: CASSYMGAASYTF. The DNA for the CDR3 is TGTGCCAGCAGTTATATGGGGGCTGCTAGCTACACCTTC.

This clone was counted a single time. The chain employs TRBV29-1 and TRBJ2-1, with 12 bases that match TRBD2. The CDR3 is 16 residues long. Germline V gives CDR1 SQVTM, CDR2 ANQGSEA. V dropped 0 bases and J dropped 8; count of bases not matched to a gene: 8. The CDR3 sequence: CSVEDEASGRGYEQFF. The CDR3 nucleotides read TGCAGCGTTGAAGATGAGGCTAGCGGGAGGGGGTATGAGCAGTTCTTC.

V and J are TRBV19 and TRBJ2-1; D ambiguous. V lost 6 bases and J lost 4, with 7 bases in between. CDR3 length: 12 amino acids. CDR1 LNHDA and CDR2 SQIVND come from the germline V gene (reference sequence). CDR3 bases: TGTGCCAGTAGATCCCCTTACAATGAGCAGTTCTTC. Its translation is CASRSPYNEQFF. Combining the CDR3 with reference TRBV19 and TRBJ2-1 gives the whole variable domain DGGITQSPKYLFRKEGQNVTLSCEQNLNHDAMYWYRQDPGQGLRLIYYSQIVNDFQKGDIAEGYSVSREKKESFPLTVTSAQKNPTAFYLCASRSPYNEQFFGPGTRLTVL.

This chain connects TRBV25-1 to TRBJ2-7; possible D gene TRBD1, 5 bases. With 7 bases removed from V and 5 bases from J, the gap between germline ends came to 15 bases. Germline V CDR1 and CDR2: MGHDK, SYGVNS. The CDR3 length is 13 residues. The CDR3: CASNWAGSDEQYF. The DNA for the CDR3 is TGTGCCAGCAATTGGGCAGGGTCTGACGAGCAGTACTTC.

This clone was counted a single time. This chain links TRBV30 with TRBJ2-7; no reliable D call. With 0 bases removed from V and 6 bases from J, the gap between germline ends came to 6 bases. The germline CDR1 and CDR2 sequences are GTSNPN and SVGIG (reference sequence). The CDR3 loop spans 11 amino acids. The CDR3 is CAWSVNAEQYF. CDR3 nucleotide sequence: TGTGCCTGGAGTGTGAATGCCGAGCAGTACTTC.

The J gene is TRBJ2-1, the V gene TRBV6-6, with D tentatively TRBD1 (5 bases). CDR1 is MNHNY and CDR2 is SVGAGI in the germline V gene (reference sequence). This CDR3 has 12 amino acids. The V end was cut by 5 bases, the J end by 11 bases, with 13 bases between. Here the CDR3 reads CASSVQGIKQFF. The DNA of the CDR3 is TGTGCCAGCAGTGTTCAGGGTATTAAGCAGTTCTTC.

The V call is TRBV29-1, the J call TRBJ1-2; the D is unclear. The germline CDR1 and CDR2 sequences are SQVTM and ANQGSEA. The CDR3 runs 13 residues. The V end lost 1 base, the J end lost 8 bases, and 14 bases lay between the germline ends. The CDR3 nucleotides read TGCAGCGTTGAAGCCGGCGGGGAGGCGGGCTACACCTTC. Its protein is CSVEAGGEAGYTF.

This clone was recorded only once. This rearrangement joins TRBV29-1 to TRBJ1-2; D is undetermined. The CDR3 is 11 residues long. V lost 6 bases and J 7 bases, leaving 12 bases between the germline ends. Germline CDR1 and CDR2: SQVTM and ANQGSEA. In DNA form, the CDR3 reads TGCAGCGTCGGGGTTTTGGGTGGCTACACCTTC. This sequence encodes CSVGVLGGYTF.

The sample holds a few counts of this clone. The genes are TRBV29-1 and TRBJ2-7, with 9 bases that match TRBD1. The CDR3 spans 14 residues. The V gene end was trimmed by 4 bases and the J gene end by 4 bases; junction bases not matched to a gene: 8. Germline CDR1 reads SQVTM; CDR2 reads ANQGSEA. The CDR3 DNA is TGCAGCGTTGTTTCCAGGGACAGGGTTTACGAGCAGTACTTC. Translation gives CSVVSRDRVYEQYF.

The chain uses TRBV7-9 and TRBJ1-1; 10 nucleotides agree with TRBD1. V gave up 5 bases and J gave up 4 bases; unmatched junction bases: 4. The CDR3 has 14 amino acids. Looked up from germline, CDR1 is SEHNR and CDR2 is FQNEAQ (reference sequence). The CDR3 sequence: CASSPWDRGTEAFF. The CDR3 bases are TGTGCCAGCAGCCCGTGGGACAGGGGCACTGAAGCTTTCTTT. Together with reference TRBV7-9 and TRBJ1-1, the CDR3 gives the full variable domain: DTGVSQNPRHKITKRGQNVTFRCDPISEHNRLYWYRQTLGQGPEFLTYFQNEAQLEKSRLLSDRFSAERPKGSFSTLEIQRTEQGDSAMYLCASSPWDRGTEAFFGQGTRLTVV.

V and J are TRBV29-1 and TRBJ1-1; D remains ambiguous. The germline V and J ends were trimmed by 6 bases and 1 base, with 9 bases remaining between them. Germline CDR1 reads SQVTM; CDR2 reads ANQGSEA. This CDR3 has 12 residues. The CDR3 sequence: CSVPGQNTEAFF. For the CDR3, the DNA is TGCAGCGTCCCGGGCCAGAACACTGAAGCTTTCTTT.

The CDR3 DNA is TGCAGCGTTGAAGTTGGTAACAGCGGCTACGAGCAGTACTTC. This translates into CSVEVGNSGYEQYF. This chain joins TRBV29-1 and TRBJ2-7, with a possible D match to TRBD2 (5 bases). Per the germline V gene, CDR1 is SQVTM and CDR2 is ANQGSEA. This CDR3 comprises 14 residues. V was cut by 1 base and J by 3 bases, with 13 bases left in between.

This clone appeared a few times. This chain links TRBV27 with TRBJ2-3; 7 nucleotides line up with TRBD1. CDR3 length: 14 residues. Trimming took 4 bases from V and 5 from J; bases not matched to a gene: 6. Germline CDR1 MNHEY, CDR2 SMNVEV (reference sequence). CDR3 bases: TGTGCCAGCAGTTCAGGGGGAAAGAAAGATACGCAGTATTTT. This sequence encodes CASSSGGKKDTQYF.

V is TRBV7-9 and J is TRBJ2-5; D might be TRBD2 (5 bases). The CDR3 sequence is 13 residues long. Germline values: CDR1 SEHNR, CDR2 FQNEAQ (reference sequence). V was shortened by 1 base and J by 4 bases, with 7 bases between the two germline ends. CDR3 nucleotide sequence: TGTGCCAGCAGCTTAGTAGGGAGAGAGACCCAGTACTTC. Its translation: CASSLVGRETQYF. The variable domain in full, with the rest retrieved from reference TRBV7-9 and TRBJ2-5, is DTGVSQNPRHKITKRGQNVTFRCDPISEHNRLYWYRQTLGQGPEFLTYFQNEAQLEKSRLLSDRFSAERPKGSFSTLEIQRTEQGDSAMYLCASSLVGRETQYFGPGTRLLVL.

This chain links TRBV7-3 with TRBJ2-3; 14 nucleotides line up with TRBD2. V shed 0 bases and J 5 bases; nucleotides not matched to a gene: 7. Germline V lookup: CDR1 SGHTA, CDR2 FQGTGA. This CDR3 spans 18 amino acids. CDR3 nucleotide sequence: TGTGCCAGCAGCTTAACGGGGACTAGCGGGGGACCCCGAGATACGCAGTATTTT. Its translation: CASSLTGTSGGPRDTQYF.

The chain uses TRBV7-9 and TRBJ2-1, with no clear D. The ends were cut back, 2 bases at V and 8 bases at J, with 10 bases in the middle. The length of the CDR3 is 13 residues. Germline CDR1 reads SEHNR; CDR2 reads FQNEAQ (reference sequence). CDR3 sequence reads: CASSLSSPDEQFF. The CDR3 bases are TGTGCCAGCAGCTTAAGCTCCCCCGATGAGCAGTTCTTC.